Each of the 30 T cell receptor beta chains below was sequenced from the same sample in a study of PD-L1 blockade in urothelial cancer. Profiled with immunoSEQ multiplex PCR; TCRdb holds only in-frame clones, not every one. The table lists 70,000 to 85,000 clones, 90% of them singletons. Stated time point: pretreatment peripheral blood. The sample was PBMCs, taken around atezolizumab (anti-PD-L1) treatment. The receptors shown here come from a man aged 70 or older with urothelial cancer.

The chain has TRBV6-6 and TRBJ2-1, with D perhaps matching TRBD2 (7 bases). Germline CDR1 and CDR2: MNHNY and SVGAGI (reference sequence). There are 15 residues in the CDR3. V was trimmed by 1 base and J by 7 bases, leaving 14 bases between them. The CDR3 sequence: CASSYWQGRGNEQFF. The CDR3 DNA reads TGTGCCAGCAGTTACTGGCAGGGGAGGGGAAATGAGCAGTTCTTC.

The V and J genes are TRBV5-5 and TRBJ2-2; D is possibly TRBD1 (6 bases). The germline V and J ends were trimmed by 1 base and 2 bases, with 12 bases remaining between them. The CDR3 runs to 16 residues. Germline loops: CDR1 SGHKS, CDR2 YYEKEE (reference sequence). The CDR3 DNA sequence: TGTGCCAGCAGCTTGATGGGGGCACGCAACACCGGGGAGCTGTTTTTT. It translates to CASSLMGARNTGELFF.

The CDR3 nucleotides are TGTGCCAGCAGCTTCCGGGACAGGCCCGAGCAGTACTTC. Translated, it gives CASSFRDRPEQYF. The genes are TRBV7-2 and TRBJ2-7, with TRBD1 matching over 8 bases. With 3 bases clipped from V and 6 bases from J, the junction kept 4 bases outside the gene matches. This CDR3 region has 13 residues. Germline CDR1 is SGHTA and CDR2 is FQGNSA.

This chain uses TRBV11-1 with TRBJ1-4; 9 nucleotides align to TRBD1. The germline V gene has CDR1 SGHAT and CDR2 FQDESV (reference sequence). The V and J ends lost 2 bases and 7 bases, in that order; junction bases with no gene match: 14. The CDR3 contains 18 residues. The CDR3 region is CASSLIRGQGSGREKLFF. The CDR3, as DNA: TGTGCCAGCAGCTTAATCAGGGGACAGGGATCGGGGCGTGAAAAACTGTTTTTT.

The chain is built from TRBV5-1 and TRBJ2-7; weak D call: TRBD2 (6 bases). The CDR3 runs to 14 residues. Between the trimmed V and J ends, which lost 0 bases and 6 bases, there was a span of 13 bases. The germline V gene encodes CDR1 SGHRS and CDR2 YFSETQ. The CDR3 spells CASSLGHPSAEQYF. The CDR3 DNA reads as TGCGCCAGCAGCTTGGGCCACCCTAGCGCCGAGCAGTACTTC.

V and J are TRBV25-1 and TRBJ1-2, with D perhaps matching TRBD1 (5 bases). V was cut by 2 bases and J by 4 bases, with 17 bases left in between. The CDR3 spans 16 residues. Germline CDR1 and CDR2: MGHDK and SYGVNS. The CDR3 loop is CASSETGGRSFYGYTF. The CDR3 bases are TGTGCCAGCAGTGAAACGGGGGGACGGTCCTTCTATGGCTACACCTTC.

This clone was observed once. This chain uses TRBV9 with TRBJ1-1; 9 nucleotides line up with TRBD1. The CDR3 is 15 residues long. V dropped 3 bases and J dropped 5; count of bases not matched to a gene: 8. Germline V gene data show CDR1 as SGDLS and CDR2 as YYNGEE. CDR3 sequence: CASSARTGDGTEAFF. The CDR3 nucleotides read TGTGCCAGCAGCGCCCGGACAGGGGATGGAACTGAAGCTTTCTTT.

This chain uses TRBV9 with TRBJ2-7, with TRBD2 matching 7 bases. V lost 0 bases and J lost 0; bases outside the gene matches: 3. Per germline, CDR1 SGDLS and CDR2 YYNGEE. The CDR3 runs to 15 residues. The CDR3 coding sequence is TGTGCCAGCAGCGTAGACGGGAGGAGCTCCTACGAGCAGTACTTC. Translating it yields CASSVDGRSSYEQYF.

This clone was detected only once. V usage is TRBV7-8 and J usage is TRBJ2-7; D uncertain. This CDR3 spans 14 amino acids. Trimming took 6 bases from V and 5 from J, leaving 17 bases between them. Germline V CDR1 and CDR2: SGHVS, FQNEAQ. CDR3 protein: CASSSPARNNEQYF. In DNA form, the CDR3 reads TGTGCCAGCAGTTCGCCGGCTAGAAACAACGAGCAGTACTTC. Variable domain in full (rest from reference TRBV7-8 and TRBJ2-7): GAGVSQSPRYKVAKRGQDVALRCDPISGHVSLFWYQQALGQGPEFLTYFQNEAQLDKSGLPSDRFFAERPEGSVSTLKIQRTQQEDSAVYLCASSSPARNNEQYFGPGTRLTVT.

V is TRBV9 and J is TRBJ2-7, with D possibly being TRBD2 (6 bases). The CDR3 length is 13 residues. Trimming stripped 5 bases from V and 4 bases from J, with 13 bases between. The germline CDR1 and CDR2 sequences are SGDLS and YYNGEE. CDR3 in DNA: TGTGCCAGCAGTCTTTCCGGGAGTTACGAGCAGTACTTC. It translates to CASSLSGSYEQYF.

The genes are TRBV5-1 and TRBJ2-7; TRBD2 agrees at 11 bases. Trimming cost V 7 bases and J 6 bases; bases outside gene matches: 15. The CDR3 has 16 amino acids. Germline CDR1 and CDR2: SGHRS and YFSETQ. This CDR3 is CASSPPGTSGLGEQYF. DNA for the CDR3: TGCGCCAGCTCACCACCGGGGACTAGCGGCTTGGGCGAGCAGTACTTC.

The CDR3 is CASSYEGGSSYEQYF. The CDR3 nucleotides are TGTGCCAGCAGTTACGAGGGTGGGAGCTCCTACGAGCAGTACTTC. This chain connects TRBV6-5 to TRBJ2-7; possibly TRBD2 for D (5 bases). The germline V gene encodes CDR1 MNHEY and CDR2 SVGAGI. This CDR3 has 15 residues. V lost 2 bases and J lost 0, with 11 bases in between.

The chain is built from TRBV13 and TRBJ2-2, with a possible D match to TRBD1 (5 bases). The V end was cut by 0 bases, the J end by 6 bases, with 20 bases between. Germline V gene lookup returns CDR1 PRHDT and CDR2 FYEKMQ (reference sequence). The CDR3 is 18 residues long. CDR3 loop: CASSLGPSGQAHSGELFF. CDR3 DNA sequence: TGTGCCAGCAGCTTAGGACCGTCAGGGCAGGCCCATTCCGGGGAGCTGTTTTTT.

V is TRBV5-1 and J is TRBJ2-7; possibly TRBD2 for D (6 bases). CDR1 is SGHRS, CDR2 YFSETQ, per germline. There are 13 residues in the CDR3. The V end was cut by 3 bases, the J end by 9 bases, with 16 bases between. The CDR3 sequence is CASSSEPGLWQYF. Written as DNA, the CDR3 is TGCGCCAGCAGCTCAGAACCGGGACTCTGGCAGTACTTC.

The rearrangement joins TRBV4-1 to TRBJ1-1; 9 bases map to TRBD1. Germline CDR1 is MGHRA and CDR2 is YSYEKL. The V gene end was trimmed by 6 bases and the J gene end by 5 bases; junction bases not matched to a gene: 13. This CDR3 is built from 16 residues. The CDR3: CASRNMGQGSRTEAFF. The CDR3 DNA follows: TGCGCCAGCAGGAATATGGGACAGGGATCGAGGACTGAAGCTTTCTTT.

The chain has TRBV2 and TRBJ2-1, with TRBD2 matching over 10 bases. The V gene end was trimmed by 4 bases and the J gene end by 7 bases; junction bases not matched to a gene: 4. This CDR3 comprises 14 residues. Germline V gene lookup returns CDR1 SNHLY and CDR2 FYNNEI. The CDR3 loop is CASSGASGRNEQFF. Written as DNA, the CDR3 is TGTGCCAGCAGTGGTGCTAGCGGGAGAAATGAGCAGTTCTTC.

The V and J genes are TRBV7-6 and TRBJ2-1; D possibly corresponds to TRBD1 (6 bases). V shed 0 bases and J shed 15 bases, with 15 bases lying between them. Germline CDR1 SGHVS, CDR2 FNYEAQ. The CDR3 runs 13 residues. The CDR3 protein is CASSLADGQRTFF. The CDR3 DNA follows: TGTGCCAGCAGCTTAGCAGATGGACAGAGGACGTTCTTC.

V gene TRBV10-3 combines with J gene TRBJ1-3; no clear D. This CDR3 has 15 amino acids. Trimming shortened V by 4 bases and J by 2 bases, and 12 bases separated the two germline ends. From germline, CDR1 is ENHRY and CDR2 SYGVKD. The CDR3 nucleotides read TGTGCCATCAGTGGCTCACCCGGGACTGGAAACACCATATATTTT. Translating it yields CAISGSPGTGNTIYF.

The rearrangement joins TRBV10-2 to TRBJ1-2; 8 nucleotides agree with TRBD1. This CDR3 contains 17 residues. In germline, CDR1 is WSHSY, CDR2 SAAADI. V was clipped by 2 bases and J by 3 bases; unmatched bases: 11. The CDR3 nucleotides are TGCGCCAGCAGTGAGGGGAGGACAGGGTGGTCTCACTATGGCTACACCTTC. Protein product: CASSEGRTGWSHYGYTF.

The V gene is TRBV2, the J gene TRBJ2-3; D might be TRBD2 (6 bases). The V gene's germline CDR1 is SNHLY and CDR2 FYNNEI. CDR3 length: 15 amino acids. Trimming removed 7 bases at V and 2 bases at J, with 16 bases between. The CDR3 DNA reads as TGTGCCAGCACCCGGGACTCCTCGAACACAGATACGCAGTATTTT. It is translated as CASTRDSSNTDTQYF.

This chain uses TRBV27 with TRBJ2-7; 10 bases agree with TRBD1. Trimming cost V 0 bases and J 6 bases; bases outside gene matches: 5. This CDR3 contains 15 residues. Germline lookup yields CDR1 MNHEY and CDR2 SMNVEV (reference sequence). The CDR3 coding sequence is TGTGCCAGCAGTTTATCTGGGACAGGGGCGCGCGAGCAGTACTTC. This sequence encodes CASSLSGTGAREQYF.

This clone occurred once. V usage is TRBV19 and J usage is TRBJ1-2; 9 nucleotides agree with TRBD1. The CDR3 runs to 14 residues. Per germline, CDR1 LNHDA and CDR2 SQIVND (reference sequence). The V gene end was trimmed by 7 bases and the J gene end by 8 bases; junction bases not matched to a gene: 11. The CDR3: CASIETGGVGGYTF. CDR3 nucleotides: TGTGCCAGTATAGAGACAGGGGGAGTTGGCGGCTACACCTTC.

V is TRBV10-2 and J is TRBJ2-1; 9 positions match TRBD2. CDR1 and CDR2 (germline): WSHSY, SAAADI. CDR3 length equals 16 residues. J lost 8 bases, V lost 5 bases, and 13 bases had no gene match. The CDR3 nucleotides read TGCGCCAGCAGTAACGCGGGAGGGAGGATAGTCGATGAGCAGTTCTTC. Translating it yields CASSNAGGRIVDEQFF.

This chain joins TRBV6-1 and TRBJ2-7, with 7 bases that match TRBD2. Per germline, CDR1 MNHNS and CDR2 SASEGT. This CDR3 has 16 amino acids. V lost 0 bases to trimming and J lost 3 bases; unmatched junction nucleotides: 8. This CDR3 reads CASSEAQTSWGYEQYF. The CDR3 DNA is TGTGCCAGCAGTGAAGCCCAGACTAGCTGGGGCTACGAGCAGTACTTC.

The rearrangement joins TRBV28 to TRBJ2-7, with D maybe TRBD2 (6 bases). V lost 7 bases and J lost 0, with 13 bases in between. CDR3 length: 14 residues. The germline V gene encodes CDR1 MDHEN and CDR2 SYDVKM. Here the CDR3 DNA reads TGTGCCAGCAAAGGTCCTAGCGCCTCCTACGAGCAGTACTTC. Its protein product is CASKGPSASYEQYF.

This clone was counted between two and nine times. V usage is TRBV10-3 and J usage is TRBJ1-5, with D unclear. The CDR3 has 13 amino acids. Trimming pared 4 bases from V and 3 bases from J, leaving 7 bases between. The germline CDR1 and CDR2 sequences are ENHRY and SYGVKD. The CDR3 coding sequence is TGTGCCATCAGTGGCCAGAACAATCAGCCCCAGCATTTT. It encodes CAISGQNNQPQHF.

The rearrangement joins TRBV5-1 to TRBJ1-6, with D maybe TRBD1 (6 bases). This CDR3 spans 15 amino acids. Trimming took off 0 bases at V and 10 bases at J, with 14 bases between the two ends. Per germline, CDR1 SGHRS and CDR2 YFSETQ. The CDR3 protein is CASSLGQGSGSPLHF. CDR3 coding DNA: TGCGCCAGCAGCTTGGGTCAGGGGTCGGGGTCACCCCTCCACTTT.

The V call is TRBV4-1, the J call TRBJ1-2; TRBD1 might be the D (5 bases). V lost 3 bases, J lost 6 bases, and 20 bases lay in between. Germline V CDR1 and CDR2: MGHRA, YSYEKL. The CDR3 covers 16 residues. In DNA form, the CDR3 reads TGCGCCAGCAGCCAGCCCAGGGCAGTTGGGTTAAATGGCTACACCTTC. Translation: CASSQPRAVGLNGYTF.

The chain is built from TRBV5-6 and TRBJ2-1; 9 nucleotides match TRBD2. The CDR3 loop spans 18 amino acids. After removal of 0 bases from V and 0 bases from J, the junction contained 7 bases not matched to a gene. Germline V gene sequence: CDR1 SGHDT, CDR2 YYEEEE. The CDR3 DNA follows: TGTGCCAGCAGCTTGGCCTGGCTAGCGGGGACCTCCTACAATGAGCAGTTCTTC. Protein: CASSLAWLAGTSYNEQFF.

The chain links TRBV14 to TRBJ1-1, with unresolved D. The CDR3 covers 16 residues. Germline CDR1 is SGHDN and CDR2 is FVKESK. V was clipped by 8 bases and J by 0 bases, with 19 bases between them. In DNA form, the CDR3 reads TGTGCCAGCGCTCGCAGAGGCCAAACTTTGAACACTGAAGCTTTCTTT. The encoded protein is CASARRGQTLNTEAFF. The full variable domain, its missing parts supplied by reference TRBV14 and TRBJ1-1, is EAGVTQFPSHSVIEKGQTVTLRCDPISGHDNLYWYRRVMGKEIKFLLHFVKESKQDESGMPNNRFLAERTGGTYSTLKVQPAELEDSGVYFCASARRGQTLNTEAFFGQGTRLTVV.